Presented here are 8 T cell receptor beta chains from one specimen sequenced in a study of STAT5B mutations in CD4+ large granular lymphocyte leukemia. Data came from immunoSEQ multiplex PCR; TCRdb stores just in-frame clones and leaves some out. The sample holds more than 35,000 clones, approximately 85% seen once. The sample consisted of CD4+ T cells from blood buffy coats. The origin of the receptors is a human donor in good health.

This clone was recorded a few times. V gene TRBV10-1 combines with J gene TRBJ2-7; 8 bases are shared with TRBD1. The junction had 9 bases not matched to a gene; V was cut back by 5 bases and J by 6 bases. Germline CDR1 reads WNHNN; CDR2 reads SYGVQD (reference sequence). The CDR3 has 14 residues. CDR3 in DNA: TGCGCCAGCAGTCATGGACAGGGTTCCATCGAGCAGTACTTC. It yields the protein CASSHGQGSIEQYF.

This clone was detected only a few times. Other nucleotide sequences from this sample produce the same CDR3. This sequence joins TRBV5-6 and TRBJ1-2, with no clear D. The CDR3 loop spans 11 amino acids. V shed 5 bases and J shed 1 base, with 3 bases lying between them. Germline lookup yields CDR1 SGHDT and CDR2 YYEEEE. CDR3 in DNA: TGTGCCAGCAGGAGTAACTATGGCTACACCTTC. Its protein product is CASRSNYGYTF.

The V call is TRBV7-8, the J call TRBJ2-5; 12 positions match TRBD2. CDR1 and CDR2 (germline): SGHVS, FQNEAQ. V lost 4 bases to trimming and J lost 5 bases; unmatched junction nucleotides: 8. CDR3 size: 16 residues. This chain's CDR3 is CASSYASGGAGETQYF. CDR3 sequence (DNA): TGTGCCAGCAGCTACGCTAGCGGGGGGGCGGGTGAGACCCAGTACTTC.

The chain uses TRBV11-2 and TRBJ2-7; 14 positions agree with TRBD2. CDR3 length equals 16 residues. V dropped 3 bases and J dropped 3; count of bases not matched to a gene: 4. The germline gives CDR1 SGHAT, CDR2 FQNNGV. The CDR3 DNA follows: TGTGCCAGCAGCTTGGGGACTAGCGGGAGTCTCTACGAGCAGTACTTC. Amino acids: CASSLGTSGSLYEQYF.

The chain couples TRBV6-4 to TRBJ1-2, with D possibly TRBD1 on 5 matching bases. This CDR3 is 15 amino acids long. Deletions cut 5 bases from V and 1 base from J, with 14 bases between. Germline assignment: CDR1 MRHNA and CDR2 SNTAGT. CDR3 sequence reads: CASSPQFGGNYGYTF. The CDR3 nucleotides read TGTGCCAGCAGTCCCCAGTTTGGGGGTAACTATGGCTACACCTTC.

This rearrangement joins TRBV4-2 to TRBJ2-3; D might be TRBD1 (5 bases). This CDR3 is built from 14 residues. Germline CDR1 reads LGHNA; CDR2 reads YNFKEQ. Trimming shortened V by 5 bases and J by 0 bases, and 9 bases separated the two germline ends. This CDR3 reads CASSGTGSTDTQYF. The CDR3 DNA reads TGTGCCAGCAGCGGTACAGGCAGCACAGATACGCAGTATTTT.

This chain links TRBV5-1 with TRBJ2-5; TRBD2 matches 8 bases. The ends lost 0 bases at V and 3 bases at J; junction bases unmatched: 4. Germline V CDR1 and CDR2: SGHRS, YFSETQ. The CDR3 spans 15 residues. The CDR3 here is CASSLAPGGEETQYF. In DNA form, the CDR3 reads TGCGCCAGCAGCTTGGCACCGGGGGGGGAAGAGACCCAGTACTTC.

This clone is a singleton in its sample. The chain recombines TRBV19 with TRBJ1-1; possibly TRBD1 for D (6 bases). Trimming stripped 5 bases from V and 0 bases from J, with 13 bases between. Per the germline V gene, CDR1 is LNHDA and CDR2 is SQIVND (reference sequence). The CDR3 loop spans 15 amino acids. The CDR3 nucleotides are TGTGCCAGTAGTGAATACAGGGCCTTGAACACTGAAGCTTTCTTT. Amino acid sequence: CASSEYRALNTEAFF.